This T cell receptor (beta chain) appears in the sequencing data of a study of blood T cell repertoires in COVID-19. For the study at large: Some COVID-19 samples were acute and others convalescent; all came from the United States, Italy and Spain. The analysed material was cDNA or gDNA that came from T cells, B-cell-depleted T cells, or PBMCs.

The CDR3 is made up of 15 amino acids. The germline CDR1 and CDR2 sequences are MGHRA and YSYEKL. V lost 6 bases, J lost 1 base, and 7 bases stayed unmatched. One Seattle source followed patients from active infection through their disease course. How the authors handled the data: Scientists estimated how many nucleated cells there were by amplifying reference gene primers. Produced via immunoSEQ multiplex PCR; TCRdb's table is partial and in-frame only. V and J calls and clone size are given by that table; D and trimming were obtained from the DNA. The profile shows some 320,000 clones, roughly 90% of them singletons.

This sequence originates from a woman in her twenties or thirties with COVID-19, enrolled during active disease. This chain links TRBV4-1 with TRBJ2-7; 9 bases fit TRBD1. Sequenced: peripheral blood. CDR3: CASSTTGGSSYEQYF. The CDR3 region has the DNA TGCGCCAGCAGTACGACAGGGGGATCATCCTACGAGCAGTACTTC.